This entry lists 23 T cell receptor beta chains sequenced from one sample in a study of post-analysis software for immune sequencing data. Findings and limits, study-wide: In patients, TRBV5-6, TRBV5-1 and TRBV20-1 belonged to four or five TRBV segments found more frequently than in controls.

Unique-molecular-identifier-tagged TCR beta cDNA libraries were used. TCRdb re-derived calls from the PCR reads in MiXCR, one entry per CDR3 protein. Of roughly 670,000 distinct CDR3 sequences listed, over 45% are singletons. No antigen is known for these receptors. Sequencing was done on a sample of blood. These receptors originate from a girl aged 2-10 years with multiple sclerosis.

J is TRBJ2-1 and V is TRBV5-1; 10 bases line up with TRBD1. V shed 2 bases and J 7 bases; nucleotides not matched to a gene: 12. There are 17 residues in the CDR3. Germline CDR1 is SGHRS and CDR2 is YFSETQ. CDR3 sequence: CASSFDRGRFRINEQFF. The CDR3 DNA follows: TGCGCCAGCAGCTTTGACAGGGGGCGATTTAGAATTAATGAGCAGTTCTTC.

The sample holds a few counts of this clonotype. The chain is built from TRBV4-2 and TRBJ2-1; 11 positions match TRBD2. This CDR3 has 16 amino acids. The germline V gene has CDR1 LGHNA and CDR2 YNFKEQ. The V gene end was trimmed by 2 bases and the J gene end by 4 bases; junction bases not matched to a gene: 4. The CDR3 loop reads CASSQLSGGGYNEQFF. In DNA, the CDR3 is TGTGCCAGCAGCCAACTTAGCGGGGGGGGTTACAATGAGCAGTTCTTC.

The chain combines TRBV6-5 with TRBJ2-7; possible D gene TRBD2, 5 bases. The CDR3 totals 16 residues. Germline assignment: CDR1 MNHEY and CDR2 SVGAGI. Trimming removed 0 bases at V and 0 bases at J, with 12 bases between. CDR3 sequence reads: CASSYSRGKISYEQYF. CDR3 coding DNA: TGTGCCAGCAGTTACTCACGGGGAAAAATCTCCTACGAGCAGTACTTC.

This chain uses TRBV29-1 with TRBJ2-1; D is undetermined. The CDR3 has 13 amino acids. V lost 1 base, J lost 12 bases, and 16 bases lay in between. Germline V lookup: CDR1 SQVTM, CDR2 ANQGSEA. The CDR3 DNA is TGCAGCGTTGAAGTTTCCAGTAGTCTGGGGCAGTTCTTC. Amino acids: CSVEVSSSLGQFF.

CDR3 residues: CASSPRGWIQYF. CDR3 sequence (DNA): TGTGCCAGCAGTCCTCGGGGCTGGATTCAGTACTTC. This chain links TRBV12-3 or TRBV12-4 with TRBJ2-7, with D perhaps assigned TRBD1 or TRBD2 (5 bases each). The CDR3 is made up of 12 amino acids. V was pared by 5 bases and J by 10 bases, with 15 bases between.

The rearrangement links TRBV20-1 to TRBJ2-5; 7 bases align to TRBD1. Unmatched junction bases numbered 14, after V lost 4 bases and J lost 9 bases. The CDR3 runs 14 residues. Germline assignment: CDR1 DFQATT and CDR2 SNEGSKA (reference sequence). CDR3 DNA sequence: TGCAGTGCTACTGACAGGGCCGCGGAAGGGCCCCAGTACTTC. Translated: CSATDRAAEGPQYF.

This clonotype was observed a few times. The V call is TRBV11-2, the J call TRBJ2-1; 13 nucleotides agree with TRBD2. The CDR3 spans 16 residues. The junction had 8 bases not matched to a gene; V was cut back by 4 bases and J by 8 bases. CDR1 is SGHAT, CDR2 FQNNGV, per germline. The CDR3 loop reads CASSYPGTSGVYEQFF. Here the CDR3 DNA reads TGTGCCAGCAGCTATCCCGGGACTAGCGGGGTCTATGAGCAGTTCTTC.

Only a few counts were recorded for this clonotype. The DNA for the CDR3 is TGTGCCATCAGTGAGTCAGTAGGCAGGGCCTCCTACAATGAGCAGTTCTTC. Translation: CAISESVGRASYNEQFF. V and J are TRBV10-3 and TRBJ2-1; possibly TRBD1 for D (5 bases). This CDR3 is 17 amino acids long. Germline CDR1 reads ENHRY; CDR2 reads SYGVKD. Trimming shortened V by 0 bases and J by 0 bases, and 12 bases separated the two germline ends.

The count of this clonotype is one. The chain carries TRBV3-1 and TRBJ2-7, with a possible D match to TRBD1 (7 bases). The ends were cut back, 5 bases at V and 1 base at J, with 12 bases in the middle. CDR1 is LGHDT, CDR2 YNNKEL, per germline (reference sequence). The CDR3 is made up of 14 amino acids. DNA for the CDR3: TGTGCCAGCAGCGGCAGGGGGGTGTCCTACGAGCAGTACTTC. Translating gives CASSGRGVSYEQYF.

There are a few counts of this clonotype. This rearrangement joins TRBV10-3 to TRBJ2-7; a possible D gene is TRBD2 (6 bases). Germline-derived CDR1 and CDR2 are ENHRY and SYGVKD. The CDR3 is 15 amino acids. Trimming cost V 6 bases and J 0 bases, with 15 bases left between them. The CDR3 spells CAISPGTGSSYEQYF. As DNA, the CDR3 is TGTGCCATCAGCCCCGGGACTGGGAGCTCCTACGAGCAGTACTTC.

CDR3 residues: CASSLSLPGGANTEAFF. CDR3 nucleotide sequence: TGCGCCAGCAGCTTGAGCCTCCCTGGGGGGGCCAACACTGAAGCTTTCTTT. The J gene is TRBJ1-1, the V gene TRBV5-1; D might be TRBD1 (6 bases). There are 17 residues in the CDR3. The germline V gene has CDR1 SGHRS and CDR2 YFSETQ. The V and J ends lost 1 base and 2 bases respectively, with 18 bases between them.

This clonotype turned up a few times. The chain uses TRBV10-3 and TRBJ2-1, with 7 bases identical to TRBD1. Trimming cost V 6 bases and J 3 bases; bases outside gene matches: 5. The CDR3 is 14 residues long. CDR1 and CDR2 (germline): ENHRY, SYGVKD. DNA for the CDR3: TGTGCCATCAGCGACAGGGTAAACTACAATGAGCAGTTCTTC. The encoded protein is CAISDRVNYNEQFF.

The chain links TRBV10-2 to TRBJ2-3, with 9 bases fitting TRBD2. V shed 7 bases, J shed 0 bases, and the junction held 5 bases outside the gene matches. This CDR3 has 15 residues. Germline CDR1 and CDR2: WSHSY and SAAADI. This CDR3 reads CASTSSGMSTDTQYF. CDR3 in DNA: TGCGCCAGCACTTCTAGCGGGATGAGCACAGATACGCAGTATTTT.

This clonotype turned up a few times. This chain links TRBV6-2 or TRBV6-3 with TRBJ2-7; D gene uncertain. Trimming stripped 6 bases from V and 2 bases from J, with 17 bases between. Germline loops: CDR1 MNHEY, CDR2 SVGEGT. The CDR3 runs 15 residues. The CDR3 DNA sequence: TGTGCCAGCAGCCTATCTGGGTATCAAACCTACGAGCAGTACTTC. Encoded protein: CASSLSGYQTYEQYF.

In DNA, the CDR3 is TGTGCCTGGAGGGACAGCTACAATGAGCAGTTCTTC. Amino acids: CAWRDSYNEQFF. V and J are TRBV30 and TRBJ2-1, with D maybe TRBD1 (6 bases). From germline, CDR1 is GTSNPN and CDR2 SVGIG (reference sequence). Trimming left V 3 bases short and J 3 bases short, with 6 bases between. This CDR3 has 12 residues.

The rearrangement uses TRBV4-1 and TRBJ2-5; D gene unclear. Gene TRBJ2-7 matches the end of the DNA better, so the J call may be wrong. Germline V gene sequence: CDR1 MGHRA, CDR2 YSYEKL. The CDR3 runs to 12 residues. Here the CDR3 reads CASSHPNYEQYF. Written as DNA, the CDR3 is TGCGCCAGCAGCCACCCGAACTACGAGCAGTACTTC.

This chain joins TRBV11-2 and TRBJ2-1; no reliable D call. V was cut by 2 bases and J by 4 bases, with 9 bases left in between. CDR1 is SGHAT, CDR2 FQNNGV, per germline. CDR3 length: 14 residues. The CDR3 loop reads CASSLSPMYNEQFF. DNA for the CDR3: TGTGCCAGCAGCTTATCCCCTATGTACAATGAGCAGTTCTTC. Filled out from reference TRBV11-2 and TRBJ2-1, the complete variable domain reads EAGVAQSPRYKIIEKRQSVAFWCNPISGHATLYWYQQILGQGPKLLIQFQNNGVVDDSQLPKDRFSAERLKGVDSTLKIQPAKLEDSAVYLCASSLSPMYNEQFFGPGTRLTVL.

V is TRBV30 and J is TRBJ1-6; D not certain. Trimming took off 3 bases at V and 13 bases at J, with 16 bases between the two ends. This CDR3 region has 13 residues. Per the germline V gene, CDR1 is GTSNPN and CDR2 is SVGIG (reference sequence). CDR3 DNA: TGTGCCTGGAGCGATTCAGCCGAGGTGCCCCTCCACTTT. Amino acids: CAWSDSAEVPLHF.

This clonotype was picked up a small number of times. V usage is TRBV29-1 and J usage is TRBJ2-3; D is undetermined. The V end lost 7 bases, the J end lost 1 base, and 15 bases lay between the germline ends. Germline values: CDR1 SQVTM, CDR2 ANQGSEA. The CDR3 loop spans 14 amino acids. The CDR3 sequence: CSGLTAAGTDTQYF. The DNA for the CDR3 is TGCAGCGGCCTGACCGCGGCTGGCACAGATACGCAGTATTTT.

The chain is built from TRBV12-3 or TRBV12-4 and TRBJ1-6, with 8 bases identical to TRBD1. The V segment lost 3 bases and the J segment 10 bases; nucleotides outside the gene matches: 8. CDR3 length: 15 residues. The CDR3: CASSFSGQGVSPLHF. CDR3 DNA: TGTGCCAGCAGTTTTTCCGGACAGGGTGTGTCACCCCTCCACTTT.

J is TRBJ2-1 and V is TRBV7-3; perhaps TRBD2 as D (6 bases). From germline, CDR1 is SGHTA and CDR2 FQGTGA. Trimming left V 5 bases short and J 0 bases short, with 17 bases between. The length of the CDR3 is 17 residues. For the CDR3, the DNA is TGTGCCAGCAGCCCTCGTAGCGGAGGGAGCTCCTACAATGAGCAGTTCTTC. Protein product: CASSPRSGGSSYNEQFF.

This chain links TRBV6-5 with TRBJ2-3; 9 bases align to TRBD1. The V and J ends lost 6 bases and 1 base, in that order; junction bases with no gene match: 5. The CDR3 is made up of 15 amino acids. CDR1 and CDR2 from the germline V gene are MNHEY and SVGAGI. The CDR3 DNA reads TGTGCCAGCAGCTGGACAGGGGACGGCACAGATACGCAGTATTTT. This codes for CASSWTGDGTDTQYF.

This clonotype was seen more than once but under ten times. The gene calls are TRBV20-1 and TRBJ2-3; 10 nucleotides match TRBD1. From germline, CDR1 is DFQATT and CDR2 SNEGSKA (reference sequence). V lost 5 bases, J lost 2 bases, and 4 bases stayed unmatched. There are 14 residues in the CDR3. The CDR3 DNA is TGCAGTGCTCTGAGACAGGGGGCCACAGATACGCAGTATTTT. Translating gives CSALRQGATDTQYF.